The TCR beta chain under discussion was sequenced for a study of cytomegalovirus exposure and HLA in healthy donors. General study results and limits: Through in vitro validation, a few CMV-associated chains were shown to be specific for CMV antigens. Trimming of TCR beta V- and J-genes showed a link, identified in a later analysis, to a missense DCLRE1C variant. Using the classifier, cytomegalovirus status was reportedly diagnosed with high specificity and sensitivity.

It was with 60 Vbeta and 13 Jbeta primers that the PCR ran. Repertoires were generated with immunoSEQ multiplex PCR, while TCRdb's copy carries only in-frame clones and drops some. The data hold roughly 110,000 clones, with 82% observed a single time. On this clone itself: Its antigen is currently unknown.

The V gene's germline CDR1 is SGDLS and CDR2 YYNGEE. The CDR3 sequence is 13 residues long. Between the trimmed V and J ends, which lost 3 bases and 1 base, there was a span of 7 bases. The sequenced sample was PBMCs. V and J are TRBV9 and TRBJ1-1; the D gene is possibly TRBD1 (5 bases). The clonotype was recovered from a man aged 25-45 years in good health and CMV-seropositive. The CDR3 region has the DNA TGTGCCAGCAGCGGGGGGGGGAACACTGAAGCTTTCTTT. It yields the protein CASSGGGNTEAFF.